This paragraph reports one T cell receptor (beta chain). The data were taken from a study of CD8+ T cells in alopecia areata. Study background: Treatment ran 6 to 18 months, with 6 months of follow-up afterward.

Germline CDR1 MNHEY, CDR2 SVGAGI. The CDR3 runs 11 residues. Trimming stripped 4 bases from V and 6 bases from J, with 6 bases between. RNA was extracted and reverse transcribed into cDNA as the sequencing template. Clones were sequenced by immunoSEQ multiplex PCR, and TCRdb holds only the in-frame ones, with some missing. The sample lists 130,000 to 150,000 clones, around 87% occurring once. The material was CD8+ T cells sorted from blood, obtained at week 0. This receptor was identified in a human donor with alopecia areata. The chain couples TRBV6-5 to TRBJ2-5; unclear D gene. The CDR3 loop reads CASSFAQTQYF. The CDR3 DNA reads TGTGCCAGCAGTTTTGCGCAGACCCAGTACTTC.